Listed below are T cell receptor beta chains from one sample, sequenced in a study of beta chain features in type 1 diabetes. Generated by immunoSEQ multiplex PCR, the TCRdb table keeps only in-frame clones and is missing some. This sample has under 950,000 clones, with roughly 16% found just once. The sample taken for sequencing was naive CD4+ T cells from blood. These receptors were obtained from a woman aged 18-35 years in good health. Each CDR3 is given with its conserved first and last residue. A D gene is named only where the DNA matches it firmly. Rows may omit the clone size; those that give it use once, few, many or a size class.

d_gene: TRBD2
j_gene: TRBJ2-5
v_gene: TRBV18
abundance: NA
CDR3aa: CASSPPVLAGGETQYF
CDR3nt: TGTGCCAGCTCACCACCGGTCCTAGCGGGAGGAGAGACCCAGTACTTC

d_gene: NA
j_gene: TRBJ1-5
v_gene: TRBV28
abundance: NA
CDR3aa: CASNRQPQHF
CDR3nt: TGTGCCAGCAATAGGCAGCCCCAGCATTTT

d_gene: NA
j_gene: TRBJ2-7
v_gene: TRBV6-5
abundance: NA
CDR3aa: CASSSPLRSSYEQYF
CDR3nt: TGTGCCAGCAGTTCCCCCCTGCGTAGCTCCTACGAGCAGTACTTC

d_gene: TRBD1
j_gene: TRBJ1-2
v_gene: TRBV19
abundance: NA
CDR3aa: CASSWGQSYTF
CDR3nt: TGTGCCAGTAGTTGGGGACAGAGCTACACCTTC

d_gene: TRBD2
j_gene: TRBJ2-5
v_gene: TRBV9
abundance: few
CDR3aa: CASSVSGRAWETQYF
CDR3nt: TGTGCCAGCAGCGTTAGCGGGAGGGCGTGGGAGACCCAGTACTTC

d_gene: NA
j_gene: TRBJ2-5
v_gene: TRBV2
abundance: NA
CDR3aa: CASRPTGRAHSETQYF
CDR3nt: TGTGCCAGCAGACCCACTGGCAGGGCACATTCGGAGACCCAGTACTTC

d_gene: NA
j_gene: TRBJ1-2
v_gene: TRBV4-2
abundance: few
CDR3aa: CASSQGYGYTF
CDR3nt: TGTGCCAGCAGCCAAGGTTATGGCTACACCTTC

d_gene: NA
j_gene: TRBJ1-1
v_gene: TRBV19
abundance: NA
CDR3aa: CASSENGQLIEAFF
CDR3nt: TGTGCCAGTAGTGAGAATGGACAGTTAATAGAAGCTTTCTTT

d_gene: NA
j_gene: TRBJ2-5
v_gene: TRBV7-2
abundance: few
CDR3aa: CASRPGQQETQYF
CDR3nt: TGTGCCAGCAGACCCGGACAGCAAGAGACCCAGTACTTC

d_gene: NA
j_gene: TRBJ2-1
v_gene: TRBV9
abundance: once
CDR3aa: CASSVQGSPSYNEQFF
CDR3nt: TGTGCCAGCAGCGTTCAGGGGTCTCCCTCCTACAATGAGCAGTTCTTC

d_gene: NA
j_gene: TRBJ1-2
v_gene: TRBV6-5
abundance: NA
CDR3aa: CASSYRAGGYTF
CDR3nt: TGTGCCAGCAGTTACAGGGCAGGGGGCTACACCTTC

d_gene: TRBD1
j_gene: TRBJ2-2
v_gene: TRBV6-5
abundance: NA
CDR3aa: CASRYRWTGQNGELFF
CDR3nt: TGTGCCAGCAGATACCGTTGGACAGGACAAAACGGGGAGCTGTTTTTT

d_gene: TRBD2
j_gene: TRBJ2-1
v_gene: TRBV2
abundance: NA
CDR3aa: CASLKLAGDYEQFF
CDR3nt: TGTGCCAGCCTAAAATTAGCGGGAGACTATGAGCAGTTCTTC

d_gene: NA
j_gene: TRBJ1-6
v_gene: TRBV9
abundance: NA
CDR3aa: CASSLVQGPLHF
CDR3nt: TGTGCCAGCAGCCTCGTTCAGGGCCCCCTCCACTTT

d_gene: NA
j_gene: TRBJ2-7
v_gene: TRBV10-3
abundance: NA
CDR3aa: CAISEQGRYEQYF
CDR3nt: TGTGCCATCAGTGAACAGGGAAGGTACGAGCAGTACTTC

d_gene: NA
j_gene: TRBJ1-3
v_gene: TRBV14
abundance: many
CDR3aa: CASSQGVSSGNTIYF
CDR3nt: TGTGCCAGCAGCCAAGGAGTCTCCTCTGGAAACACCATATATTTT

d_gene: NA
j_gene: TRBJ1-1
v_gene: TRBV6-1
abundance: NA
CDR3aa: CASSEVPRAATEAFF
CDR3nt: TGTGCCAGCAGTGAAGTGCCCCGCGCGGCGACTGAAGCTTTCTTT

d_gene: TRBD1
j_gene: TRBJ2-5
v_gene: TRBV28
abundance: few
CDR3aa: CASSDTGTGVSETQYF
CDR3nt: TGTGCCAGCAGTGACACCGGGACAGGAGTTAGCGAGACCCAGTACTTC

d_gene: NA
j_gene: TRBJ1-1
v_gene: TRBV4-2
abundance: NA
CDR3aa: CASSQDQGTEAFF
CDR3nt: TGTGCCAGCAGCCAAGATCAGGGCACTGAAGCTTTCTTT

d_gene: TRBD2
j_gene: TRBJ2-1
v_gene: TRBV6-5
abundance: few
CDR3aa: CASSYRGGTSREQFF
CDR3nt: TGTGCCAGCAGTTACCGTGGGGGGACTAGCCGGGAGCAGTTCTTC

d_gene: NA
j_gene: TRBJ2-1
v_gene: TRBV5-1
abundance: few
CDR3aa: CASSLVARANNEQFF
CDR3nt: TGCGCCAGCAGCTTGGTTGCCAGGGCAAACAATGAGCAGTTCTTC

d_gene: NA
j_gene: TRBJ2-5
v_gene: TRBV9
abundance: NA
CDR3aa: CASSPGWRGTTETQYF
CDR3nt: TGTGCCAGCAGCCCCGGGTGGAGGGGAACCACGGAGACCCAGTACTTC

d_gene: NA
j_gene: TRBJ2-5
v_gene: TRBV4-3
abundance: few
CDR3aa: CASSQAGHGVSQETQYF
CDR3nt: TGCGCCAGCAGCCAAGCGGGCCACGGGGTCTCCCAAGAGACCCAGTACTTC

d_gene: NA
j_gene: TRBJ2-1
v_gene: TRBV27
abundance: NA
CDR3aa: CASSLRWSSYNEQFF
CDR3nt: TGTGCCAGCAGTTTACGTTGGAGCTCCTACAATGAGCAGTTCTTC

d_gene: NA
j_gene: TRBJ2-1
v_gene: TRBV6-5
abundance: once
CDR3aa: CASSPGARYNEQFF
CDR3nt: TGTGCCAGCAGCCCCGGGGCCCGCTACAATGAGCAGTTCTTC

d_gene: TRBD1
j_gene: TRBJ1-1
v_gene: TRBV7-9
abundance: few
CDR3aa: CASSSRTGQNTEAFF
CDR3nt: TGTGCCAGCAGCTCACGGACAGGGCAGAACACTGAAGCTTTCTTT

d_gene: NA
j_gene: TRBJ1-3
v_gene: TRBV10-3
abundance: few
CDR3aa: CAISGADGNTIYF
CDR3nt: TGTGCCATCAGTGGGGCCGATGGAAACACCATATATTTT

d_gene: TRBD1
j_gene: TRBJ2-7
v_gene: TRBV6-1
abundance: NA
CDR3aa: CASSRGQGLYEQYF
CDR3nt: TGTGCCAGCAGTAGGGGACAGGGGTTGTACGAGCAGTACTTC

d_gene: NA
j_gene: TRBJ2-3
v_gene: TRBV9
abundance: NA
CDR3aa: CASSVESRGTDTQYF
CDR3nt: TGTGCCAGCAGCGTAGAATCGCGGGGCACAGATACGCAGTATTTT

d_gene: TRBD1
j_gene: TRBJ1-1
v_gene: TRBV19
abundance: few
CDR3aa: CASRGQEVAEAFF
CDR3nt: TGTGCCAGTAGGGGACAGGAGGTCGCTGAAGCTTTCTTT

d_gene: NA
j_gene: TRBJ2-1
v_gene: TRBV7-2
abundance: NA
CDR3aa: CASSLVGSNNEQFF
CDR3nt: TGTGCCAGCAGCTTAGTAGGTAGCAACAATGAGCAGTTCTTC

d_gene: NA
j_gene: TRBJ2-7
v_gene: TRBV2
abundance: NA
CDR3aa: CASSDGGPAVHEQYF
CDR3nt: TGTGCCAGCAGTGATGGGGGCCCAGCTGTGCACGAGCAGTACTTC

d_gene: TRBD1
j_gene: TRBJ1-2
v_gene: TRBV19
abundance: NA
CDR3aa: CASSPAGTGNYGYTF
CDR3nt: TGTGCCAGTAGCCCCGCCGGGACAGGGAACTATGGCTACACCTTC

d_gene: NA
j_gene: TRBJ2-2
v_gene: TRBV19
abundance: NA
CDR3aa: CASSIFGIAGELFF
CDR3nt: TGTGCCAGTAGTATTTTTGGCATAGCCGGGGAGCTGTTTTTT

d_gene: NA
j_gene: TRBJ1-2
v_gene: TRBV15
abundance: NA
CDR3aa: CATSRDGVNYGYTF
CDR3nt: TGTGCCACCAGCAGAGACGGGGTTAACTATGGCTACACCTTC

d_gene: NA
j_gene: TRBJ2-5
v_gene: TRBV4-2
abundance: few
CDR3aa: CASSQDRLFRGRTQETQYF
CDR3nt: TGTGCCAGCAGCCAAGATCGGCTATTCCGCGGACGGACCCAAGAGACCCAGTACTTC

d_gene: NA
j_gene: TRBJ1-2
v_gene: TRBV21-1
abundance: NA
CDR3aa: CARPPGGAYGYTF
CDR3nt: TGTGCCAGACCTCCAGGGGGCGCCTATGGCTACACCTTC

d_gene: NA
j_gene: TRBJ2-3
v_gene: TRBV27
abundance: NA
CDR3aa: CASSPRALATDTQYF
CDR3nt: TGTGCCAGCAGCCCTAGGGCACTGGCCACAGATACGCAGTATTTT

d_gene: NA
j_gene: TRBJ2-4
v_gene: TRBV11-1
abundance: few
CDR3aa: CASSLSSQGGGKNIQYF
CDR3nt: TGTGCCAGCAGCTTAAGCTCCCAGGGAGGTGGCAAAAACATTCAGTACTTC

d_gene: NA
j_gene: TRBJ2-1
v_gene: TRBV11-2
abundance: few
CDR3aa: CASSLELGDNEQFF
CDR3nt: TGTGCCAGCAGCTTAGAATTAGGGGACAATGAGCAGTTCTTC

d_gene: NA
j_gene: TRBJ2-7
v_gene: TRBV27
abundance: NA
CDR3aa: CASSLSGNSYEQYF
CDR3nt: TGTGCCAGCAGTTTATCGGGCAACTCCTACGAGCAGTACTTC

d_gene: NA
j_gene: TRBJ2-4
v_gene: TRBV28
abundance: NA
CDR3aa: CASRGTSLAKNIQYF
CDR3nt: TGTGCCAGCAGGGGAACGAGTCTAGCCAAAAACATTCAGTACTTC

d_gene: NA
j_gene: TRBJ2-7
v_gene: TRBV28
abundance: NA
CDR3aa: CASRRTQGAGTRDEQYF
CDR3nt: TGTGCCAGCAGACGGACACAGGGGGCTGGGACTAGAGACGAGCAGTACTTC

d_gene: TRBD1
j_gene: TRBJ2-7
v_gene: TRBV18
abundance: NA
CDR3aa: CASSGRRDSSYEQYF
CDR3nt: TGTGCCAGCTCAGGCCGCCGGGACAGCTCCTACGAGCAGTACTTC

d_gene: NA
j_gene: TRBJ1-2
v_gene: TRBV5-6
abundance: NA
CDR3aa: CASSKIAGNYGYTF
CDR3nt: TGTGCCAGCAGCAAAATTGCAGGAAACTATGGCTACACCTTC

d_gene: NA
j_gene: TRBJ2-4
v_gene: TRBV29-1
abundance: many
CDR3aa: CSALVSDIQYF
CDR3nt: TGCAGCGCCTTAGTTAGTGACATTCAGTACTTC

d_gene: NA
j_gene: TRBJ2-1
v_gene: TRBV18
abundance: few
CDR3aa: CASSPPRGTPFIHEQFF
CDR3nt: TGTGCCAGCTCACCACCGAGGGGGACCCCCTTTATTCATGAGCAGTTCTTC

d_gene: TRBD1
j_gene: TRBJ1-1
v_gene: TRBV6-1
abundance: NA
CDR3aa: CASLRTGSNTEAFF
CDR3nt: TGTGCCAGCTTAAGGACAGGGTCGAACACTGAAGCTTTCTTT

d_gene: TRBD1
j_gene: TRBJ2-3
v_gene: TRBV5-5
abundance: few
CDR3aa: CASSHRQGTDTQYF
CDR3nt: TGTGCCAGCAGCCACCGACAGGGGACAGATACGCAGTATTTT

d_gene: NA
j_gene: TRBJ2-5
v_gene: TRBV11-2
abundance: NA
CDR3aa: CASSLGWGGTGRETQYF
CDR3nt: TGTGCCAGCAGCTTAGGTTGGGGAGGAACCGGTAGAGAGACCCAGTACTTC

d_gene: NA
j_gene: TRBJ2-3
v_gene: TRBV7-2
abundance: few
CDR3aa: CASNPRWGVGTDTQYF
CDR3nt: TGTGCCAGCAACCCTCGTTGGGGGGTCGGAACAGATACGCAGTATTTT

d_gene: NA
j_gene: TRBJ1-5
v_gene: TRBV6-6
abundance: few
CDR3aa: CASTLTIGPPQHF
CDR3nt: TGTGCCAGCACCCTAACCATCGGGCCGCCCCAGCATTTT

d_gene: TRBD1
j_gene: TRBJ1-4
v_gene: TRBV7-2
abundance: NA
CDR3aa: CASSQVGTAATNEKLFF
CDR3nt: TGTGCCAGCAGCCAAGTGGGGACAGCTGCAACTAATGAAAAACTGTTTTTT

d_gene: NA
j_gene: TRBJ1-1
v_gene: TRBV5-1
abundance: few
CDR3aa: CASSLRGNTEAFF
CDR3nt: TGCGCCAGCAGTTTGCGGGGGAACACTGAAGCTTTCTTT

d_gene: NA
j_gene: TRBJ2-7
v_gene: TRBV27
abundance: few
CDR3aa: CASSRPGSSYEQYF
CDR3nt: TGTGCCAGCAGTCGTCCAGGGAGCTCCTACGAGCAGTACTTC

d_gene: TRBD2
j_gene: TRBJ2-7
v_gene: TRBV5-8
abundance: few
CDR3aa: CATKREGLYEQYF
CDR3nt: TGTGCCACCAAGCGGGAGGGCCTCTACGAGCAGTACTTC

d_gene: NA
j_gene: TRBJ1-1
v_gene: TRBV5-1
abundance: NA
CDR3aa: CASSLQGPNTEAFF
CDR3nt: TGCGCCAGCAGCTTGCAGGGGCCGAACACTGAAGCTTTCTTT